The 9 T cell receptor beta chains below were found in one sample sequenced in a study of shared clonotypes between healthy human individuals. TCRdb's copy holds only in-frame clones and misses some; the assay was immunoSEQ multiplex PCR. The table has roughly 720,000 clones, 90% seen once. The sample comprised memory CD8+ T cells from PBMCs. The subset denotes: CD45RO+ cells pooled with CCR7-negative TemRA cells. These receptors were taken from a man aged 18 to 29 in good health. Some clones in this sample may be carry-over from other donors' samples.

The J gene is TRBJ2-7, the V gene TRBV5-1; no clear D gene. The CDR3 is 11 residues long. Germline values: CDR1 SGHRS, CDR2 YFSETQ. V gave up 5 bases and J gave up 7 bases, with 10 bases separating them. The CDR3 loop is CASSFSTEQYF. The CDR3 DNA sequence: TGCGCCAGCAGTTTCTCCACTGAGCAGTACTTC.

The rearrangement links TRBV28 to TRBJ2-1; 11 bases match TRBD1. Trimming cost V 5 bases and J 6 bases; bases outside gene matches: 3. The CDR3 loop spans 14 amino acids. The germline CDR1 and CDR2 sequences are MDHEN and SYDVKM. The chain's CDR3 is CASSLGTGGNEQFF. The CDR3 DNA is TGTGCCAGCAGTCTTGGGACAGGGGGCAATGAGCAGTTCTTC.

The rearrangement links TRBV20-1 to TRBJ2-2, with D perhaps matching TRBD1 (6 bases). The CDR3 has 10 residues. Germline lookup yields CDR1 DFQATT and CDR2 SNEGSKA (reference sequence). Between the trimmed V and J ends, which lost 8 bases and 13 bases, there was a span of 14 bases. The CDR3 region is CSSRLRGLFF. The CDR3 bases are TGCAGTTCCAGGCTCAGGGGGCTGTTTTTT.

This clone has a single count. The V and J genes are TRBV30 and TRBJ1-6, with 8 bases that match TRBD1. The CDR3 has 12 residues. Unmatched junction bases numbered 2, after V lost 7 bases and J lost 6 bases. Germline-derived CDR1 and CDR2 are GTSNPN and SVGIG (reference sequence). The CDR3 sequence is CASTGGNSPLHF. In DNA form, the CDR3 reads TGTGCCTCCACAGGGGGTAATTCACCCCTCCACTTT. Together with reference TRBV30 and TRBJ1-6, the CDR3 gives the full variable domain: SQTIHQWPATLVQPVGSPLSLECTVEGTSNPNLYWYRQAAGRGLQLLFYSVGIGQISSEVPQNLSASRPQDRQFILSSKKLLLSDSGFYLCASTGGNSPLHFGNGTRLTVT.

In DNA form, the CDR3 reads TGTGCCAGTACTCAGCGGTGGACAGGGGATGAGGGTCAGCCCCAGCATTTT. Translating it yields CASTQRWTGDEGQPQHF. The rearrangement links TRBV19 to TRBJ1-5, with 9 bases that match TRBD1. The CDR3 sequence is 17 residues long. Trimming took 7 bases from V and 6 from J; bases not matched to a gene: 16. Germline lookup yields CDR1 LNHDA and CDR2 SQIVND (reference sequence).

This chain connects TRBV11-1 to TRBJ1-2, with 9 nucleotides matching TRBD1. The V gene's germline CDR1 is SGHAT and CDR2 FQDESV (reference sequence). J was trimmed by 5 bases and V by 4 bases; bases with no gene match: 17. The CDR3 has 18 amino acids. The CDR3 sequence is CASSSWRTGDQLAYGYTF. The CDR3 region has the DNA TGTGCCAGCAGCTCGTGGCGGACAGGGGACCAACTGGCGTATGGCTACACCTTC.

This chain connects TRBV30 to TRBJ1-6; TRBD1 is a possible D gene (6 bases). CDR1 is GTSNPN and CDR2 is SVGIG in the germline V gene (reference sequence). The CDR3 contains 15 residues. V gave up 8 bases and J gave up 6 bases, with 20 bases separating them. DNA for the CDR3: TGTGCCACGAGGTCACGGACAGAGATTAATTCACCCCTCCACTTT. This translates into CATRSRTEINSPLHF.

The DNA of the CDR3 is TGTGCCAGCAGCCCCACCCTCCGGCGCGAGCAGTACTTC. The encoded protein is CASSPTLRREQYF. The chain joins TRBV7-8 to TRBJ2-7; D remains ambiguous. Trimming took off 5 bases at V and 6 bases at J, with 14 bases between the two ends. The CDR3 sequence is 13 residues long. Germline V gene sequence: CDR1 SGHVS, CDR2 FQNEAQ.

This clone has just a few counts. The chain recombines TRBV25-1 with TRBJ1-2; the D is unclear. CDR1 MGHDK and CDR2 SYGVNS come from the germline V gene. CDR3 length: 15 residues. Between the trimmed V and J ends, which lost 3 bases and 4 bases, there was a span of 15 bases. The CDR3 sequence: CASSEVKEGPYGYTF. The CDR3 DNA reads TGTGCCAGCAGTGAGGTTAAGGAGGGCCCCTATGGCTACACCTTC.